Below are 22 T cell receptor beta chains sequenced from a single sample in a study of T cell responses to AZD1222 COVID-19 vaccine. Clones were sequenced by immunoSEQ multiplex PCR, and TCRdb holds only the in-frame ones, with some missing. The data hold 110,000 or so clones, with more than 75% observed a single time. This specimen consisted of peripheral blood, obtained on day 0 of AZD1222 vaccination. These receptors came from an adult in good health.

Turning to this clone: This specimen includes other DNA sequences encoding the same CDR3. This chain links TRBV28 with TRBJ1-5, with D unresolved. The CDR3 is 13 residues long. CDR1 and CDR2 (germline): MDHEN, SYDVKM. Trimming took 5 bases from V and 3 from J, leaving 8 bases between them. The CDR3 region has the DNA TGTGCCAGCAGTAGAGGGCCCAATCAGCCCCAGCATTTT. Translation gives CASSRGPNQPQHF.

The chain is built from TRBV19 and TRBJ1-5, with D tentatively TRBD1 (5 bases). Trimming took 4 bases from V and 4 from J, leaving 8 bases between them. The CDR3 has 13 amino acids. Germline V CDR1 and CDR2: LNHDA, SQIVND (reference sequence). The CDR3 loop is CASSKDRNQPQHF. The CDR3 DNA follows: TGTGCCAGTAGTAAAGACAGAAATCAGCCCCAGCATTTT.

The V call is TRBV18, the J call TRBJ1-5; 10 nucleotides line up with TRBD1. Germline-derived CDR1 and CDR2 are KGHSH and LQKENI. V shed 3 bases, J shed 3 bases, and the junction held 5 bases outside the gene matches. The CDR3 spans 16 residues. The CDR3 bases are TGTGCCAGCTCACCGCCGGGACAGGGGTACAATCAGCCCCAGCATTTT. Translated, it gives CASSPPGQGYNQPQHF.

This clone was picked up many times. The chain links TRBV2 to TRBJ2-1, with 7 bases aligning to TRBD1. V was pared by 5 bases and J by 7 bases, with 8 bases of the junction left unmatched. The CDR3 runs 14 residues. Germline V gives CDR1 SNHLY, CDR2 FYNNEI. This CDR3 reads CASSRDSSLNEQFF. The CDR3 coding sequence is TGTGCCAGCAGTCGGGACAGCTCACTTAATGAGCAGTTCTTC.

V usage is TRBV3-1 (or the pseudogene TRBV3-2) and J usage is TRBJ2-5; 9 positions agree with TRBD2. V shed 0 bases and J 6 bases; nucleotides not matched to a gene: 8. CDR1 LGHDT and CDR2 YNNKEL come from the germline V gene (reference sequence). This CDR3 contains 16 residues. The CDR3 loop is CASSQDLSGSLQTQYF. The CDR3 nucleotides are TGTGCCAGCAGCCAAGACCTTAGCGGGAGCTTACAGACCCAGTACTTC.

The rearrangement joins TRBV5-4 to TRBJ2-3; a weak D match, TRBD2 (6 bases). V shed 4 bases and J shed 4 bases, with 19 bases lying between them. CDR1 and CDR2 from the germline V gene are SGHNT and YYREEE (reference sequence). This CDR3 is 16 amino acids long. The CDR3 DNA is TGTGCCAGCAGCCGCCCGGGTCTAGCGATGTCAGATACGCAGTATTTT. This codes for CASSRPGLAMSDTQYF.

J is TRBJ1-5 and V is TRBV19; 10 positions match TRBD1. This CDR3 has 16 residues. Trimming at V came to 5 bases and at J to 3 bases, leaving 7 bases not matched to a gene. Looked up from germline, CDR1 is LNHDA and CDR2 is SQIVND (reference sequence). The CDR3 is CASSPRTGGNNQPQHF. Written as DNA, the CDR3 is TGTGCCAGTAGTCCAAGGACAGGGGGAAACAATCAGCCCCAGCATTTT.

V usage is TRBV19 and J usage is TRBJ2-1, with D perhaps TRBD2 (6 bases). Germline V CDR1 and CDR2: LNHDA, SQIVND (reference sequence). Trimming shortened V by 3 bases and J by 4 bases, and 13 bases separated the two germline ends. CDR3 length: 15 residues. Here the CDR3 DNA reads TGTGCCAGTAGTATTAGCGGAGGCCATTACAATGAGCAGTTCTTC. Its protein product is CASSISGGHYNEQFF.

The chain has TRBV19 and TRBJ1-3; D gene unclear. Germline V gives CDR1 LNHDA, CDR2 SQIVND (reference sequence). The CDR3 has 17 residues. The V and J ends lost 5 bases and 0 bases respectively, with 17 bases between them. The CDR3 DNA reads TGTGCCAGTAGTTATGGTGTGGCCCCTCACTCTGGAAACACCATATATTTT. It encodes CASSYGVAPHSGNTIYF.

The rearrangement joins TRBV7-9 to TRBJ1-2; D unresolved. CDR1 and CDR2 from the germline V gene are SEHNR and FQNEAQ (reference sequence). The CDR3 spans 14 residues. The V and J ends lost 0 bases and 3 bases respectively, with 8 bases between them. The DNA of the CDR3 is TGTGCCAGCAGCTTAGCGGGATCTTACTATGGCTACACCTTC. It translates to CASSLAGSYYGYTF.

The genes are TRBV6-5 and TRBJ1-2; 12 bases map to TRBD1. The germline gives CDR1 MNHEY, CDR2 SVGAGI. This CDR3 is 15 amino acids long. The trim removed 6 bases at V and 1 base at J, leaving 3 bases unmatched. CDR3 loop: CASRGQGAGNYGYTF. In DNA form, the CDR3 reads TGTGCCAGCAGGGGACAGGGGGCCGGTAACTATGGCTACACCTTC.

The rearrangement joins TRBV11-1 to TRBJ2-7; unclear D gene. The CDR3 covers 14 residues. Germline CDR1 reads SGHAT; CDR2 reads FQDESV (reference sequence). With 3 bases removed from V and 0 bases from J, the gap between germline ends came to 9 bases. CDR3 DNA sequence: TGTGCCAGCAGCTTGGGGAAACACTCCTACGAGCAGTACTTC. This codes for CASSLGKHSYEQYF.

The chain combines TRBV5-4 with TRBJ2-5, with D uncertain. This CDR3 is 11 amino acids long. V was shortened by 1 base and J by 5 bases, with 3 bases between the two germline ends. The V gene's germline CDR1 is SGHNT and CDR2 YYREEE (reference sequence). CDR3 sequence: CASSLRETQYF. CDR3 DNA sequence: TGTGCCAGCAGCTTGAGGGAGACCCAGTACTTC.

This chain links TRBV11-2 with TRBJ2-7; no reliable D call. Deletions cut 3 bases from V and 1 base from J, with 19 bases between. The CDR3 has 17 residues. Germline CDR1 reads SGHAT; CDR2 reads FQNNGV. CDR3 sequence (DNA): TGTGCCAGCAGCTTGAACTCGGCCGCCGGGTATTCCTACGAGCAGTACTTC. Translating it yields CASSLNSAAGYSYEQYF.

The J gene is TRBJ2-1, the V gene TRBV20-1; possible D gene TRBD1, 6 bases. V lost 3 bases, J lost 15 bases, and 15 bases lay in between. Germline values: CDR1 DFQATT, CDR2 SNEGSKA (reference sequence). CDR3 size: 11 residues. The CDR3 bases are TGCAGTGCTAGGACCGGGACAAGGGGGTTCTTC. Protein sequence: CSARTGTRGFF.

The rearrangement uses TRBV3-1 (or the pseudogene TRBV3-2) and TRBJ2-6; D remains ambiguous. Germline V gene data show CDR1 as LGHDT and CDR2 as YNNKEL (reference sequence). CDR3 length equals 15 residues. Trimming stripped 8 bases from V and 1 base from J, with 12 bases between. CDR3 protein: CASLRKGSGANVLTF. The DNA of the CDR3 is TGTGCCAGCCTCCGAAAGGGATCTGGGGCCAACGTCCTGACTTTC.

This clone has just a few counts. V and J are TRBV7-9 and TRBJ2-1, with 9 bases lining up with TRBD1. Looked up from germline, CDR1 is SEHNR and CDR2 is FQNEAQ (reference sequence). The CDR3 is made up of 14 amino acids. The J segment lost 10 bases and the V segment lost 1 base, leaving 5 bases of the junction unmatched. The CDR3 nucleotides are TGTGCCAGCAGCTTAGGACAGGGGGAAGGAGAGCAGTTCTTC. Translated, it gives CASSLGQGEGEQFF.

The chain couples TRBV19 to TRBJ2-7; 7 bases fit TRBD1. The CDR3 runs 16 residues. Trimming took 5 bases from V and 5 from J; bases not matched to a gene: 15. CDR1 and CDR2 (germline): LNHDA, SQIVND (reference sequence). CDR3 in amino acids: CASSSNWDRWTHEQYF. The CDR3 DNA is TGTGCCAGTAGTTCCAACTGGGACAGATGGACCCACGAGCAGTACTTC.

This chain connects TRBV29-1 to TRBJ2-1; no clear D. Trimming pared 7 bases from V and 6 bases from J, leaving 10 bases between. Per the germline V gene, CDR1 is SQVTM and CDR2 is ANQGSEA. This CDR3 region has 11 residues. The CDR3 DNA follows: TGCAGCGCTACATTAACCAATGAGCAGTTCTTC. This encodes CSATLTNEQFF.

The rearrangement links TRBV28 to TRBJ1-2, with D unresolved. CDR3 length: 13 amino acids. The V end lost 5 bases, the J end lost 8 bases, and 15 bases lay between the germline ends. Germline CDR1 reads MDHEN; CDR2 reads SYDVKM. In nucleotides, the CDR3 is TGTGCCAGCAGTCCGCCTCCGGGAGGAGGCTACACCTTC. Translation gives CASSPPPGGGYTF.

The gene calls are TRBV2 and TRBJ1-2, with 8 bases matching TRBD1. This CDR3 contains 13 residues. Germline CDR1 SNHLY, CDR2 FYNNEI. The junction had 7 bases not matched to a gene; V was cut back by 6 bases and J by 7 bases. The CDR3 here is CASSLQGVGGYTF. The CDR3 DNA is TGTGCCAGCAGCTTACAGGGGGTGGGTGGCTACACCTTC.

The chain combines TRBV24-1 with TRBJ2-1; 9 nucleotides align to TRBD2. V shed 4 bases and J 0 bases; nucleotides not matched to a gene: 6. The CDR3 has 17 residues. Per the germline V gene, CDR1 is KGHDR and CDR2 is SFDVKD. DNA for the CDR3: TGTGCCACCAGTGACGCCGGGACTAGCCCCTCCTACAATGAGCAGTTCTTC. Protein product: CATSDAGTSPSYNEQFF.